Below, 5 T cell receptor beta chains from the same sample are listed, as sequenced in a study of T cell responses to AZD1222 COVID-19 vaccine. Produced via immunoSEQ multiplex PCR; TCRdb's table is partial and in-frame only. The sample comprises fewer than 150,000 clones, 90% of which are singletons, and roughly 3.6% rests with the top ten. Source: peripheral blood, taken on day 0 of AZD1222 vaccination. These receptors all stem from an adult in good health.

This rearrangement joins TRBV4-2 to TRBJ2-3, with TRBD2 matching over 13 bases. The CDR3 is made up of 18 amino acids. The germline CDR1 and CDR2 sequences are LGHNA and YNFKEQ. Trimming cost V 0 bases and J 6 bases; bases outside gene matches: 9. Written as DNA, the CDR3 is TGTGCCAGCAGCCAAGAACTTCAACTAGCGGGGGGGAGGGATACGCAGTATTTT. Translating it yields CASSQELQLAGGRDTQYF.

This chain uses TRBV11-2 with TRBJ2-1; no definite D call. The CDR3 runs 12 residues. Germline V gene lookup returns CDR1 SGHAT and CDR2 FQNNGV. V lost 5 bases and J 9 bases, leaving 11 bases between the germline ends. DNA of the CDR3: TGTGCCAGCAGCCCTCCGGTGCCTGAGCAGTTCTTC. It translates to CASSPPVPEQFF. The variable domain in full, with the rest retrieved from reference TRBV11-2 and TRBJ2-1, is EAGVAQSPRYKIIEKRQSVAFWCNPISGHATLYWYQQILGQGPKLLIQFQNNGVVDDSQLPKDRFSAERLKGVDSTLKIQPAKLEDSAVYLCASSPPVPEQFFGPGTRLTVL.

The chain carries TRBV29-1 and TRBJ1-3; D uncertain. Trimming stripped 6 bases from V and 1 base from J, with 22 bases between. CDR1 SQVTM and CDR2 ANQGSEA come from the germline V gene. The CDR3 loop spans 17 amino acids. The DNA for the CDR3 is TGCAGCGTCGCCATAACGGACCGAACCCCTTCTGGAAACACCATATATTTT. It encodes CSVAITDRTPSGNTIYF.

In DNA, the CDR3 is TGTGCCAGCAGTATTCTAGCCCCGACAACGGGGCATACGCAGTATTTT. It yields the protein CASSILAPTTGHTQYF. The chain couples TRBV11-3 to TRBJ2-3; perhaps D is TRBD1 or TRBD2 (5 bases each). V was clipped by 6 bases and J by 7 bases, with 23 bases between them. Germline V gives CDR1 SGHNT, CDR2 YENEEA. This CDR3 has 16 amino acids.

The chain couples TRBV10-3 to TRBJ1-4; 7 bases line up with TRBD1. V was clipped by 3 bases and J by 7 bases; unmatched bases: 5. This CDR3 region has 14 residues. CDR1 is ENHRY, CDR2 SYGVKD, per germline. The CDR3 sequence is CAISEQGSGEKLFF. CDR3 nucleotide sequence: TGTGCCATCAGTGAACAGGGGAGCGGTGAAAAACTGTTTTTT.